These T cell receptor beta chains were read from a single sample in a study of CD8 T cells in Susac syndrome. From the immunoSEQ multiplex PCR reads, TCRdb called clonotypes with MiXCR, one entry per CDR3 protein. This sample has a few hundred thousand distinct CDR3 sequences; 90% to 95% occur once, and the top ten carry around 0.13%. Sequencing was performed on CD8+ T cells from PBMCs. The receptors derive from a human donor with multiple sclerosis. Both conserved end residues are part of each CDR3. D genes are given only for firm matches. Clone size is not always given. Where it is, it says once, few, many or a class for expanded clones.

len | j_gene | d_gene | abundance | v_gene | CDR3nt | CDR3aa
13 | TRBJ2-7 | TRBD1 | NA | TRBV5-4 | TGTGCCAGCAGCTTGAACAGGGGCTACGAGCAGTACTTC | CASSLNRGYEQYF
14 | TRBJ2-1 | TRBD2 | NA | TRBV6-2/TRBV6-3 | TGTGCCAGCAGCCTCGGACTAGCGGGTTATGAGCAGTTCTTC | CASSLGLAGYEQFF
13 | TRBJ2-1 | NA | NA | TRBV7-2 | TGTGCCAGCATTATCCGAGGGAGCCGAGAGCAGTTCTTC | CASIIRGSREQFF
13 | TRBJ2-2 | NA | NA | TRBV29-1 | TGCAGCGTGCCCACCCCGGGCACCGGGGAGCTGTTTTTT | CSVPTPGTGELFF
14 | TRBJ1-1 | NA | NA | TRBV4-1 | TGCGCCAGCAGGCCTCCAGGGATGAACACTGAAGCTTTCTTT | CASRPPGMNTEAFF
14 | TRBJ1-2 | NA | NA | TRBV9 | TGTGCCAGCAGCGTAGGATCAGAAAACTATGGCTACACCTTC | CASSVGSENYGYTF
17 | TRBJ1-5 | NA | NA | TRBV2 | TGTGCCAGCGGGGGGGGTCGAGTCCTTAATAGCAATCAGCCCCAGCATTTT | CASGGGRVLNSNQPQHF
14 | TRBJ1-2 | TRBD1 | NA | TRBV10-3 | TGTGCCATCAGTGGTGGACAGGGATACTATGGCTACACCTTC | CAISGGQGYYGYTF
11 | TRBJ1-2 | NA | once | TRBV20-1 | TGCAGTGCTACTTCAGGGTATGGCTACACCTTC | CSATSGYGYTF
14 | TRBJ2-7 | TRBD2 | NA | TRBV20-1 | TGCAGTGCTAGAGTTAGCGGGGCCCTCTACGAGCAGTACTTC | CSARVSGALYEQYF
13 | TRBJ2-2 | NA | NA | TRBV3-1 | TGTGCCAGCAGCCACGAAAGGACCGGGGAGCTGTTTTTT | CASSHERTGELFF
17 | TRBJ1-1 | NA | NA | TRBV7-9 | TGTGCCAGCAGCTTCGACTTTGGGAGCTTTTTGGACACTGAAGCTTTCTTT | CASSFDFGSFLDTEAFF
17 | TRBJ2-3 | NA | once | TRBV12-3/TRBV12-4 | TGTGCCAGCAGTTTACGAGGGGCCTCTGGGAAGTCAGATACGCAGTATTTT | CASSLRGASGKSDTQYF
15 | TRBJ2-1 | NA | NA | TRBV7-2 | TGTGCCAGCAGCTTAGCTCTCAGCTCCTACAATGAGCAGTTCTTC | CASSLALSSYNEQFF
16 | TRBJ2-5 | TRBD1 | NA | TRBV12-3/TRBV12-4 | TGTGCCAGCACCAAATCCGGGACAGGGCGACAAGAGACCCAGTACTTC | CASTKSGTGRQETQYF
15 | TRBJ2-3 | NA | NA | TRBV29-1 | TGCAGCGTTGAAGGGGGGCCGGGGGAAACAGATACGCAGTATTTT | CSVEGGPGETDTQYF
16 | TRBJ2-1 | NA | NA | TRBV9 | TGTGCCAGCAGCGTAGCCACTGCGGGGGCCCACAATGAGCAGTTCTTC | CASSVATAGAHNEQFF
15 | TRBJ2-1 | TRBD2 | NA | TRBV5-6 | TGTGCCAGCAGCTTGGGGCGGGACTACTACAATGAGCAGTTCTTC | CASSLGRDYYNEQFF
14 | TRBJ1-1 | NA | NA | TRBV4-1 | TGCGCCAGCAGCCAAGATCCGCGGAACACTGAAGCTTTCTTT | CASSQDPRNTEAFF
14 | TRBJ2-1 | TRBD2 | NA | TRBV6-5 | TGTGCCAGCAGCCTAGCGGGAGAGTACAATGAGCAGTTCTTC | CASSLAGEYNEQFF
17 | TRBJ2-5 | TRBD2 | NA | TRBV9 | TGTGCCAGCAGCCCTGATCTAGCGGGAGGGCCTCAAGAGACCCAGTACTTC | CASSPDLAGGPQETQYF
14 | TRBJ1-6 | NA | once | TRBV21-1 | TGTGCCAGCAGCAAGTGGACAGGGGGATCACCCCTCCACTTT | CASSKWTGGSPLHF
14 | TRBJ1-2 | NA | NA | TRBV12-3/TRBV12-4 | TGTGCCAGCAGTCTCGGTCTCAGCATCGACGGCTACACCTTC | CASSLGLSIDGYTF
17 | TRBJ2-7 | TRBD2 | NA | TRBV30 | TGTGCCTGGGCTCACTGGGGGACTAGCGGGAGCTCCTACGAGCAGTACTTC | CAWAHWGTSGSSYEQYF
16 | TRBJ2-2 | NA | NA | TRBV4-3 | TGCGCCAGCAGCCAAGCCCAGGCACTCCTCACCGGGGAGCTGTTTTTT | CASSQAQALLTGELFF
15 | TRBJ2-2 | NA | NA | TRBV4-1 | TGCGCCAGCAGCCAAGGGCAGGGAGGCACCGGGGAGCTGTTTTTT | CASSQGQGGTGELFF
17 | TRBJ2-3 | TRBD1 | NA | TRBV3-1 | TGTGCCAGCAGCCGCAGCCTAGGACAGGGGATCACAGATACGCAGTATTTT | CASSRSLGQGITDTQYF
13 | TRBJ1-4 | NA | NA | TRBV29-1 | TGCAGCGTTGATCAGAACGGAGATGAAAAACTGTTTTTT | CSVDQNGDEKLFF
12 | TRBJ2-1 | TRBD1 | once | TRBV5-6 | TGTGCCAGCAGCACACAGGGGCTTGAGCAGTTCTTC | CASSTQGLEQFF
13 | TRBJ1-1 | NA | NA | TRBV4-3 | TGCGCCAGCAGCCCGGCTCTGGACACTGAAGCTTTCTTT | CASSPALDTEAFF
12 | TRBJ2-3 | TRBD1 | NA | TRBV4-2 | TGTGCCAGCAGTCCAGGACAGGGTTGGCAGTATTTT | CASSPGQGWQYF
16 | TRBJ2-1 | TRBD1 | NA | TRBV6-5 | TGTGCCAGCAGTTACGTCGGGACAGGGGCTCACAATGAGCAGTTCTTC | CASSYVGTGAHNEQFF
14 | TRBJ2-3 | TRBD2 | NA | TRBV4-2 | TGTGCCAGCAGCCCAGCGGGAGATTCAGATACGCAGTATTTT | CASSPAGDSDTQYF
14 | TRBJ1-4 | NA | NA | TRBV30 | TGTGCCTGGAGTGAGACAGCCCTTAATGAAAAACTGTTTTTT | CAWSETALNEKLFF
15 | TRBJ1-4 | NA | once | TRBV15 | TGTGCCACCAGCAAGACCGATGCAACTAATGAAAAACTGTTTTTT | CATSKTDATNEKLFF
16 | TRBJ2-6 | TRBD1 | few | TRBV9 | TGTGCCAGCAGCCCTAGACAGGGGTCGGGGGCCAACGTCCTGACTTTC | CASSPRQGSGANVLTF
14 | TRBJ2-7 | NA | NA | TRBV12-3/TRBV12-4 | TGTGCCAGCAGTTTATCGGACAGCTCCTACGAGCAGTACTTC | CASSLSDSSYEQYF
16 | TRBJ2-3 | TRBD1 | NA | TRBV18 | TGTGCCAGCTCACTATCCGGGACAGGCCCTCGGGATACGCAGTATTTT | CASSLSGTGPRDTQYF
17 | TRBJ2-6 | NA | NA | TRBV3-1 | TGTGCCAGCAGCCAAGAACTTTGGGGCGCTGGGGCCAACGTCCTGACTTTC | CASSQELWGAGANVLTF
13 | TRBJ1-1 | NA | NA | TRBV13 | TGTGCCAGCAGCCTAGGGCCGGGTCCTGAAGCTTTCTTT | CASSLGPGPEAFF
14 | TRBJ2-3 | NA | NA | TRBV7-9 | TGTGCCAGCCTCCGGGGACCTTCAGGAGATACGCAGTATTTT | CASLRGPSGDTQYF
16 | TRBJ2-3 | TRBD1 | NA | TRBV7-3 | TGTGCCAGCAGCCCCGGGACAGGGAGGGGCACAGATACGCAGTATTTT | CASSPGTGRGTDTQYF
13 | TRBJ2-5 | NA | NA | TRBV20-1 | TGCAGTGCTAGTCATGTCAACCAAGAGACCCAGTACTTC | CSASHVNQETQYF
13 | TRBJ2-7 | NA | NA | TRBV30 | TGTGCCTGTTGGCCCTCGGGGAAGCGGGAGCAGTACTTC | CACWPSGKREQYF
18 | TRBJ1-6 | NA | NA | TRBV25-1 | TGTGCCAGCAGTGAAGATCAGGGAGTGACCTCCTATAATTCACCCCTCCACTTT | CASSEDQGVTSYNSPLHF
14 | TRBJ2-7 | TRBD1 | few | TRBV6-5 | TGTGCCAGCAGTTACTCCGGGACAGCCTACGAGCAGTACTTC | CASSYSGTAYEQYF
13 | TRBJ2-5 | NA | NA | TRBV20-1 | TGCAGTGCTAGAAGGGAGGTACAAGAGACCCAGTACTTC | CSARREVQETQYF
16 | TRBJ1-6 | TRBD1 | once | TRBV11-2 | TGTGCCAGCAGCGCCTCGGGACAGACATATAATTCACCCCTCCACTTT | CASSASGQTYNSPLHF
13 | TRBJ2-7 | NA | NA | TRBV4-1 | TGCGCCAGCAGCCAAGATTATTCGCAAGAGCAGTACTTC | CASSQDYSQEQYF
18 | TRBJ2-5 | TRBD2 | NA | TRBV30 | TGTGCCTGGAGTCGGACTAGCGGGGGGCTCCCGACCGGGGAGACCCAGTACTTC | CAWSRTSGGLPTGETQYF
13 | TRBJ2-5 | NA | NA | TRBV11-3 | TGTGCCAGCAGCCCGGGCCCTCAAGAGACCCAGTACTTC | CASSPGPQETQYF